This is a list of T cell receptor beta chains from one sample in a study of regulatory T cells in long-lasting Graves disease. TCRdb itself ran the multiplex PCR reads through MiXCR, one entry per CDR3 protein. The sample comprises roughly 500,000 distinct CDR3 sequences, about 13% of which are singletons, and 8.5% to 10% rests with the top ten. The same sample was also studied in work on T cells in Graves' hyperthyroidism and ophthalmopathy.

The specimen was peripheral blood mononuclear cells (PBMCs), collected at new diagnosis, from a patient treated with antithyroid drugs. These receptors were collected from a man aged 25 to 40 with Graves disease. CDR3s include the opening cysteine and the closing phenylalanine or tryptophan. Fields, in order: V gene, J gene, CDR3 protein.

V gene: TRBV20-1
J gene: TRBJ2-3
CDR3 protein: CSAGVAGSTDTQYF

V gene: TRBV19
J gene: TRBJ1-4
CDR3 protein: CASRDRSEKLFF

V gene: TRBV18
J gene: TRBJ1-5
CDR3 protein: CASSPGNSLYSNQPQHF

V gene: TRBV18
J gene: TRBJ2-5
CDR3 protein: CASSPTGSRETQYF

V gene: TRBV3-1
J gene: TRBJ2-7
CDR3 protein: CASSQLEGSEQYF

V gene: TRBV19
J gene: TRBJ1-1
CDR3 protein: CASTPPPSGLGEAFF

V gene: TRBV27
J gene: TRBJ2-7
CDR3 protein: CASSPSCEYF

V gene: TRBV25-1
J gene: TRBJ2-7
CDR3 protein: CASRWGSANVYEQYF

V gene: TRBV29-1
J gene: TRBJ2-5
CDR3 protein: CSVGVSEGDLETQYF

V gene: TRBV6-2/TRBV6-3
J gene: TRBJ1-2
CDR3 protein: CASSYKAGPYGYTF

V gene: TRBV10-1
J gene: TRBJ2-7
CDR3 protein: CASSEGGLDDYEQYF

V gene: TRBV6-1
J gene: TRBJ1-1
CDR3 protein: CASSGSPKSGAFF

V gene: TRBV12-3/TRBV12-4
J gene: TRBJ1-3
CDR3 protein: CASSLGGNAGNTIYF

V gene: TRBV20-1
J gene: TRBJ1-2
CDR3 protein: CSARDQGGGYGYTF

V gene: TRBV19
J gene: TRBJ1-1
CDR3 protein: CASSEDTANTEAFF

V gene: TRBV5-1
J gene: TRBJ2-3
CDR3 protein: CASSRGVDTQYF

V gene: TRBV13
J gene: TRBJ2-7
CDR3 protein: CASSSRTSGRYYEQYF

V gene: TRBV12-3/TRBV12-4
J gene: TRBJ2-4
CDR3 protein: CASSLRRAGVSGIAKNIQYF

V gene: TRBV3-1
J gene: TRBJ2-7
CDR3 protein: CASSQERKWARVFYEQYF

V gene: TRBV7-8
J gene: TRBJ1-1
CDR3 protein: CASSLARRTEAFF

V gene: TRBV15
J gene: TRBJ1-3
CDR3 protein: CATSRDRRVPFSGNTIYF

V gene: TRBV11-2
J gene: TRBJ2-7
CDR3 protein: CASTIWTGGGEQYF

V gene: TRBV19
J gene: TRBJ1-4
CDR3 protein: CASRQGNEKLFF

V gene: TRBV7-2
J gene: TRBJ1-1
CDR3 protein: CASTTAPLGGEAFF

V gene: TRBV27
J gene: TRBJ1-1
CDR3 protein: CASSAAGKAAEAFF

V gene: TRBV19
J gene: TRBJ2-1
CDR3 protein: CASSIAGEKRYEQFF

V gene: TRBV18
J gene: TRBJ2-7
CDR3 protein: CASSLRNGETGSYEQYF

V gene: TRBV6-1
J gene: TRBJ1-5
CDR3 protein: CASSARVVQPQHF

V gene: TRBV30
J gene: TRBJ1-1
CDR3 protein: CAWETRADRRNTEAFF

V gene: TRBV12-3/TRBV12-4
J gene: TRBJ2-3
CDR3 protein: CASSPTRDFTDTQYF

V gene: TRBV6-2/TRBV6-3
J gene: TRBJ1-2
CDR3 protein: CASSYARGRSLWYGYTF

V gene: TRBV6-2/TRBV6-3
J gene: TRBJ2-1
CDR3 protein: CASSPGGRGSYNEQFF

V gene: TRBV25-1
J gene: TRBJ1-1
CDR3 protein: CASSERDWNTEAFF

V gene: TRBV6-2/TRBV6-3
J gene: TRBJ2-7
CDR3 protein: CASSEGGAGAYEQYF

V gene: TRBV30
J gene: TRBJ1-3
CDR3 protein: CAWEQGVSGNTIYF

V gene: TRBV6-1
J gene: TRBJ2-4
CDR3 protein: CASSEVSRAPKNIQYF

V gene: TRBV5-1
J gene: TRBJ2-7
CDR3 protein: CASRVIQEGEQYF

V gene: TRBV12-3/TRBV12-4
J gene: TRBJ2-7
CDR3 protein: CASSFSGTEQYF

V gene: TRBV29-1
J gene: TRBJ2-3
CDR3 protein: CSVSRGRADTQYF

V gene: TRBV7-2
J gene: TRBJ2-1
CDR3 protein: CASSPEDTRHNEQFF

V gene: TRBV12-5
J gene: .
CDR3 protein: CASGLVLTSGRGTQYF

V gene: TRBV6-1
J gene: TRBJ2-2
CDR3 protein: CASSSARPGPGELFF

V gene: TRBV4-1
J gene: TRBJ2-1
CDR3 protein: CASSQAGLAYNEQFF

V gene: TRBV27
J gene: TRBJ2-1
CDR3 protein: CASSPREGRYNEQFF

V gene: TRBV5-8
J gene: TRBJ2-5
CDR3 protein: CASSLSTGTQQETQYF

V gene: TRBV2
J gene: TRBJ2-2
CDR3 protein: CASRWRESRTGELFF

V gene: TRBV19
J gene: TRBJ1-5
CDR3 protein: CVTRTGRSDQPQHF

V gene: TRBV7-3
J gene: TRBJ2-1
CDR3 protein: CASSFHGGDNEQFF

V gene: TRBV27
J gene: TRBJ1-2
CDR3 protein: CASSSRTGLGYTF

V gene: TRBV2
J gene: TRBJ2-5
CDR3 protein: CASSVPQGDLQETQYF